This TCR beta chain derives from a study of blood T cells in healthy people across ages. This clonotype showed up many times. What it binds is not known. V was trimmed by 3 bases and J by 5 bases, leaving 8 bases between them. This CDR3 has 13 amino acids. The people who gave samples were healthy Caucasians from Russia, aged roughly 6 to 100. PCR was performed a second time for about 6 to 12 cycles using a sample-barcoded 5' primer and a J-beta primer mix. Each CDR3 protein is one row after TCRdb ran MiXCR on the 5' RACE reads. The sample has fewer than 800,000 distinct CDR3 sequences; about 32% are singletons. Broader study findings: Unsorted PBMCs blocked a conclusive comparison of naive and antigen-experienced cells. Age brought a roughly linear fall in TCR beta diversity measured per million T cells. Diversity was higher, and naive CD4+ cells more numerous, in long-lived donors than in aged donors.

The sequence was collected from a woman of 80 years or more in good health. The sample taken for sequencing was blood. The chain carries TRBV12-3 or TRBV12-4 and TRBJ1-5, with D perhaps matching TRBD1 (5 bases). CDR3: CASSFRVDQPQHF. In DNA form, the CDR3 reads TGTGCCAGCAGTTTCAGGGTCGATCAGCCCCAGCATTTT.